These 2 T cell receptor beta chains originate from one sample sequenced in a study of blood T cell repertoires in COVID-19. Assay used: immunoSEQ multiplex PCR; TCRdb lists only in-frame clones, some missing. The profile shows roughly 180,000 clones, about 84% of them singletons. The sequencing sample was made of PBMCs or T cells enriched from blood (not recorded which). These receptors were taken from a woman between 40 and 55 years old with acute COVID-19.

In its sample, this clone was seen once. The CDR3 DNA reads as TGTGCCAGCTCACCCGGACAGGGGTATGGCTACACCTTC. Amino acid sequence: CASSPGQGYGYTF. V usage is TRBV18 and J usage is TRBJ1-2; 9 bases agree with TRBD1. Germline CDR1 and CDR2: KGHSH and LQKENI. The CDR3 loop spans 13 amino acids. V lost 3 bases, J lost 5 bases, and 1 base stayed unmatched.

The chain recombines TRBV11-1 with TRBJ2-1; 8 bases are a match to TRBD2. Looked up from germline, CDR1 is SGHAT and CDR2 is FQDESV (reference sequence). The length of the CDR3 is 15 residues. After removal of 5 bases from V and 9 bases from J, the junction contained 12 bases not matched to a gene. CDR3: CASSPGLVGLSEQFF. As DNA, the CDR3 is TGTGCCAGCAGCCCGGGACTAGTCGGGCTTAGTGAGCAGTTCTTC.